At least ten counts were recorded for the clone carrying this T cell receptor beta chain. V gave up 5 bases and J gave up 2 bases; unmatched junction bases: 7. The CDR3 sequence is 17 residues long. Germline V gene sequence: CDR1 LNHDA, CDR2 SQIVND (reference sequence). The entry originates in a study of blood T cell repertoires in COVID-19. Overall study context: From the United States, Italy and Spain came samples of acute and convalescent COVID-19. Sources were T cells, B-cell-depleted T cells, or PBMCs; the material itself was cDNA or gDNA.

TCRdb's table, derived via immunoSEQ multiplex PCR, lists solely in-frame clones and lacks some. The sample has approximately 76,000 clones, 60% to 75% seen once. This clonotype originated in a woman aged 70-85 years with acute or convalescent COVID-19. The V call is TRBV19, the J call TRBJ2-2, with TRBD2 matching over 11 bases. What was sequenced was peripheral blood. The DNA of the CDR3 is TGTGCCAGTAGTGCGTGGACTAGCGGGCACAACACCGGGGAGCTGTTTTTT. Translated, it gives CASSAWTSGHNTGELFF.